A selection of T cell receptor beta chains follows, all from one sample in a study of post-analysis software for immune sequencing data. TCRdb recomputed calls from the PCR reads with MiXCR, one row per CDR3 protein. The sample carries fewer than 850,000 distinct CDR3 sequences, roughly 27% recorded once. Sequenced sample: blood. The receptors were sampled from a girl aged 10-17 years with multiple sclerosis. CDR3s include the opening cysteine and the closing phenylalanine or tryptophan. Fields, in order: D gene, V gene, clone size, J gene, CDR3 DNA, CDR3 protein. D genes are given only for firm matches. Only part of the rows carry a size: once, few, many, or a class if the clone is expanded.

NA,TRBV28,few,TRBJ1-5,TGTGCCAGCAGAAACCCAGCCCCTACAAGCCTTGGGCAGCCCCAGCATTTT,CASRNPAPTSLGQPQHF
TRBD2,TRBV12-3/TRBV12-4,NA,TRBJ2-5,TGTGCCGGCAGACATTATATAGCGGGGGGGGAAGAGACCCAGTACTTC,CAGRHYIAGGEETQYF
TRBD1,TRBV5-1,many,TRBJ2-1,TGCGCCAGCAGCTTACGGGACAGGGGATCCGGTGAGCAGTTCTTC,CASSLRDRGSGEQFF
NA,TRBV10-3,NA,TRBJ2-2,TGTGCCATCAGTGGGTCGGGCCGGACAAACACCGGGGAGTTGTTTTTT,CAISGSGRTNTGELFF
NA,TRBV6-2/TRBV6-3,NA,TRBJ2-7,TGTGCCAGCAGTAATCCCGACAGACAGCTCTACGAGCAGTACTTC,CASSNPDRQLYEQYF
NA,TRBV29-1,NA,TRBJ2-2,TGCAGCGTCGCATACAGGGGAGGGTCCGGGGAGCTGTTTTTT,CSVAYRGGSGELFF
NA,TRBV28,NA,TRBJ2-1,TGTGCCAGTGCTATAAGGGATGAGCAGTTCTTC,CASAIRDEQFF
NA,TRBV7-2,many,TRBJ2-7,TGTGCCAGCAGCTTAGTAGCCGGGTACGACGAGCAGTACTTC,CASSLVAGYDEQYF
NA,TRBV29-1,NA,TRBJ1-5,TGCAGCGTGGGGGGACCCAGTCCGGATCAGCCCCAGCATTTT,CSVGGPSPDQPQHF
NA,TRBV6-4,few,TRBJ2-1,TGTGCCAGCAGTGCCTCAAAGGGAGTTTACAATGAGCAGTTCTTC,CASSASKGVYNEQFF
TRBD1,TRBV6-2/TRBV6-3,few,TRBJ1-2,TGTGCCAGCAGTTACTTCGGGGGACAGGGAGCCCTCCGGTCCTTCTATGGCTACACCTTC,CASSYFGGQGALRSFYGYTF
TRBD2,TRBV6-1,NA,TRBJ2-7,TGTGCCAGTCTCGGGGTGGGAGGGAAGACTTTCACATCCTACGAGCAGTACTTC,CASLGVGGKTFTSYEQYF
TRBD2,TRBV5-1,NA,TRBJ2-3,TGCGCCAGCAGCTCGGGACTAGCGGGAGGGGGTCCCACAGATACGCAGTATTTT,CASSSGLAGGGPTDTQYF
NA,TRBV28,few,TRBJ2-7,TGTGCCAGCAGTCGGGGCAGGGTGGGCTACGAGCAGTACTTC,CASSRGRVGYEQYF
NA,TRBV2,few,TRBJ2-7,TGTGCCAGCAGTGAAGAAGGATACGAGCAGTACTTC,CASSEEGYEQYF
TRBD2,TRBV20-1,NA,TRBJ2-5,TGCAGTGCTAGAGATGGTATGGCAACTAGCGGAGAGACCCAGTACTTC,CSARDGMATSGETQYF
NA,TRBV20-1,few,TRBJ1-2,TGCAGCTCGAGAGCTAACTATGGCTACACCTTC,CSSRANYGYTF
NA,TRBV9,NA,TRBJ2-1,TGTGCCAGCAGCGTGTGGGGGAGCGTAAACAATGAGCAGTTCTTC,CASSVWGSVNNEQFF
NA,TRBV2,NA,TRBJ1-6,TGTGCCAGCGAAGGCGGATCCAATTCACCCCTCCACTTT,CASEGGSNSPLHF
NA,TRBV29-1,NA,TRBJ2-2,TGCAGCGGTACCGGGCCCTCCTCGGGCGGGGAGCTGTTTTTT,CSGTGPSSGGELFF
NA,TRBV5-5,many,TRBJ2-7,TGTGCCAGCAGCTTGGGGCAGGGGAGTTACGAGCAGTACTTC,CASSLGQGSYEQYF
NA,TRBV7-8,NA,TRBJ1-4,TGTGCCAGCAGCCCTTCGTCGCTTGAAAAACTGTTTTTT,CASSPSSLEKLFF
NA,TRBV6-6,once,TRBJ1-4,TGTGCCAGCAGGGATCCAGGGATCATAGATGAAAAACTGTTTTTT,CASRDPGIIDEKLFF
NA,TRBV7-9,few,TRBJ1-1,TGTGCCAGCACCAGGGCGTCGATGAACACTGAAGCTTTCTTT,CASTRASMNTEAFF
NA,TRBV7-9,NA,TRBJ2-3,TGTGCCAGCAGCGCTCCCCCTTCGGGGACAGATACGCAGTATTTT,CASSAPPSGTDTQYF
NA,TRBV10-3,once,TRBJ2-5,TGTGCCATCAGTGAGCAGGCGGAGACCCAGTACTTC,CAISEQAETQYF
TRBD2,TRBV13,few,TRBJ2-1,TGTGCCAGCAGCTTGGGACTAGCGGGAGGGCCTAATGAGCAGTTCTTC,CASSLGLAGGPNEQFF
NA,TRBV7-9,NA,TRBJ2-2,TGTGCCAGCAGCTTAAGTATGGGATACACCGGGGAGCTGTTTTTT,CASSLSMGYTGELFF
TRBD2,TRBV29-1,NA,TRBJ2-3,TGCAGCGTTGAGAGAGCGGGAGCAGATACGCAGTATTTT,CSVERAGADTQYF
NA,TRBV27,NA,TRBJ2-7,TGTGCCAGCAGTGGCAGGGCCCTAGTGGAGCAGTACTTC,CASSGRALVEQYF
NA,TRBV12-3/TRBV12-4,NA,TRBJ2-7,TGTGCCAGCAGTTTTCAGTTACCCTACGAGCAGTACTTC,CASSFQLPYEQYF
NA,TRBV19,NA,TRBJ2-6,TGTGCCAGTAGTATAGGGGCTGCGCGGCGGAACTCTGGGGCCAACGTCCTGACTTTC,CASSIGAARRNSGANVLTF
NA,TRBV7-9,few,TRBJ2-7,TGTGCCAGCAGCGGGGGGCCGTCTACCTACGAGCAGTACTTC,CASSGGPSTYEQYF
TRBD1,TRBV20-1,NA,TRBJ2-7,TGCAGTGCTGAACCCTCCCCGGGACAGGGACCCTCCTACGGGCAGTACTTC,CSAEPSPGQGPSYGQYF
NA,TRBV11-2,few,TRBJ1-2,TGTGCCAGCAGCCCCTGGGAGGGGAACTATGGCTACACCTTC,CASSPWEGNYGYTF
NA,TRBV6-5,few,TRBJ2-1,TGTGCCAGCAGTACGGCGTTGAGGCAGTACAATGAGCAGTTCTTC,CASSTALRQYNEQFF
TRBD2,TRBV29-1,NA,TRBJ2-3,TGCAGCGCTGAAGTGCTAGCGGGCCGGGCAGATACGCAGTATTTT,CSAEVLAGRADTQYF
NA,TRBV7-2,NA,TRBJ1-2,TGTGCCAGCAGCTTAGGAGGGCGACGCGGAACTCGCTATGGCTACACCTTC,CASSLGGRRGTRYGYTF
NA,TRBV29-1,few,TRBJ2-5,TGCAGCGTCAGAGTCACAGGCGGTGGAGAGACCCAGTACTTC,CSVRVTGGGETQYF
TRBD1,TRBV7-9,few,TRBJ2-4,TGTGCCAGCAGCTGGCCGGGACAGGGGGCGAGGAACATTCAGTACTTC,CASSWPGQGARNIQYF
NA,TRBV29-1,NA,TRBJ1-1,TGCAGCGGTATACAGGGTAAAACTGAAGCTTTCTTT,CSGIQGKTEAFF
NA,TRBV15,many,TRBJ2-1,TGTGCCACCAGCAGAGATCTGGCGGTCAATGAGCAGTTCTTC,CATSRDLAVNEQFF